This T cell receptor beta chain was sequenced during a study of monozygotic twins with inflammatory bowel disease. General study findings and limits: The authors could not tell different T cell subtypes apart. No repertoire similarity difference was seen between concordant and discordant twins; power was possibly limited. Clonotype overlap with others was lower in IBD patients than in healthy twins, a difference that was greatest with disease activity.

About this clonotype: What it recognizes is unknown.

It was 3500 ng of total RNA that each TCR library used. Using the 5' RACE reads, TCRdb records one entry per CDR3 protein without DNA. Here the sample table reports fewer than 450,000 distinct CDR3 sequences. CDR3 length equals 15 residues. Germline assignment: CDR1 DFQATT and CDR2 SNEGSKA (reference sequence). The chain combines TRBV20-1 with TRBJ2-7; TCRdb lists TRBD1, though no DNA is available to test this call. Sequences were obtained from blood. The TCR comes from a human donor with ulcerative colitis or Crohn's disease, or a healthy co-twin of an affected twin (not recorded which). The CDR3 reads CSAQGRPSSSYEQYF.